The 14 T cell receptor beta chains reported below all come from one sample, sequenced in a study of blood T cell repertoires in COVID-19. TCRdb keeps only in-frame clones here, not all; method: immunoSEQ multiplex PCR. The sample lists 410,000 or so clones, about 89% occurring once. The sample comprised peripheral blood. The receptor set was obtained from a woman aged 40 to 50 with COVID-19, enrolled during active disease.

This clone was seen a single time. The chain links TRBV7-9 to TRBJ2-7, with TRBD1 identical over 7 bases. The CDR3 runs to 16 residues. The junction had 11 bases not matched to a gene; V was cut back by 6 bases and J by 0 bases. Germline V gene data show CDR1 as SEHNR and CDR2 as FQNEAQ (reference sequence). CDR3 nucleotides: TGTGCCAGCAGTACGAACAGGGGCGCCAGCTCCTACGAGCAGTACTTC. It is translated as CASSTNRGASSYEQYF. Full variable domain (missing parts from reference TRBV7-9 and TRBJ2-7): DTGVSQNPRHKITKRGQNVTFRCDPISEHNRLYWYRQTLGQGPEFLTYFQNEAQLEKSRLLSDRFSAERPKGSFSTLEIQRTEQGDSAMYLCASSTNRGASSYEQYFGPGTRLTVT.

The rearrangement joins TRBV10-3 to TRBJ1-6; no firm D call. The V end lost 6 bases, the J end lost 11 bases, and 20 bases lay between the germline ends. Germline assignment: CDR1 ENHRY and CDR2 SYGVKD. The CDR3 length is 15 residues. The CDR3 loop is CAISPLGNAETPLHF. CDR3 sequence (DNA): TGTGCCATCAGCCCGCTGGGCAACGCCGAAACACCCCTCCACTTT.

The chain joins TRBV4-1 to TRBJ2-3, with TRBD2 matching over 7 bases. The V gene's germline CDR1 is MGHRA and CDR2 YSYEKL. The CDR3 loop spans 16 amino acids. Losses at the gene ends were 2 bases for V and 6 bases for J; bases not matched to a gene: 11. CDR3 in amino acids: CASSQPLWGRDDTQYF. DNA for the CDR3: TGCGCCAGCAGCCAACCCCTTTGGGGGAGGGACGATACGCAGTATTTT.

The J gene is TRBJ2-5, the V gene TRBV5-8, with 8 bases aligning to TRBD2. The CDR3 runs 14 residues. The V and J ends lost 4 bases and 2 bases, in that order; junction bases with no gene match: 4. In germline, CDR1 is SGHTS, CDR2 YDEGEE. The CDR3 sequence is CASSLGLAQETQYF. The CDR3 nucleotides read TGTGCCAGCAGCCTAGGACTAGCACAAGAGACCCAGTACTTC.

The genes are TRBV6-5 and TRBJ1-1; D is uncertain. This CDR3 has 12 residues. The germline gives CDR1 MNHEY, CDR2 SVGAGI. V was shortened by 8 bases and J by 11 bases, with 18 bases between the two germline ends. In nucleotides, the CDR3 is TGTGCCAGCTTTCCATCCCCTAGTCAGGCTTTCTTT. This translates into CASFPSPSQAFF.

The V and J genes are TRBV4-3 and TRBJ1-2, with 7 bases lining up with TRBD1. This CDR3 contains 14 residues. The junction had 6 bases not matched to a gene; V was cut back by 6 bases and J by 2 bases. Germline CDR1 is LGHNA and CDR2 is YSLEER. In DNA form, the CDR3 reads TGCGCCAGCAGTGCTACAGGGGTCAACTATGGCTACACCTTC. Its protein product is CASSATGVNYGYTF.

The chain joins TRBV2 to TRBJ2-5; TRBD2 matches at 8 bases. V was clipped by 7 bases and J by 5 bases; unmatched bases: 6. CDR1 is SNHLY and CDR2 is FYNNEI in the germline V gene. The CDR3 has 13 residues. CDR3 DNA: TGTGCCAGCAACCAGCGGGAGAGTGAGACCCAGTACTTC. This codes for CASNQRESETQYF. The entire variable domain, with the rest obtained from reference TRBV2 and TRBJ2-5, is as follows: EPEVTQTPSHQVTQMGQEVILRCVPISNHLYFYWYRQILGQKVEFLVSFYNNEISEKSEIFDDQFSVERPDGSNFTLKIRSTKLEDSAMYFCASNQRESETQYFGPGTRLLVL.

This clone was observed a single time. V gene TRBV2 combines with J gene TRBJ1-1; TRBD1 matches at 9 bases. Germline-derived CDR1 and CDR2 are SNHLY and FYNNEI. CDR3 length equals 14 residues. V gave up 5 bases and J gave up 5 bases; unmatched junction bases: 6. The CDR3, as DNA: TGTGCCAGCAGTCTACAGGGGGCGCTTACTGAAGCTTTCTTT. Protein product: CASSLQGALTEAFF.

The V and J genes are TRBV30 and TRBJ2-1; 14 nucleotides line up with TRBD2. The CDR3 covers 15 residues. The germline CDR1 and CDR2 sequences are GTSNPN and SVGIG (reference sequence). Trimming cost V 2 bases and J 6 bases; bases outside gene matches: 3. The CDR3 protein is CAWSFGTSGSNEQFF. CDR3 sequence (DNA): TGTGCCTGGAGTTTCGGGACTAGCGGGAGCAATGAGCAGTTCTTC.

This chain joins TRBV20-1 and TRBJ2-7; a possible D gene is TRBD1 (6 bases). The CDR3 has 11 residues. Trimming removed 1 base from V and 10 bases from J, with 11 bases in between. CDR1 is DFQATT and CDR2 is SNEGSKA in the germline V gene (reference sequence). This CDR3 reads CSARGGQSQYF. The CDR3 coding sequence is TGCAGTGCTAGAGGAGGACAGTCTCAGTACTTC.

This chain's CDR3 is CASSFLDRRNTEAFF. The CDR3 bases are TGCGCCAGCAGCTTCCTGGACAGGAGGAACACTGAAGCTTTCTTT. This chain connects TRBV5-1 to TRBJ1-1; TRBD1 matches 7 bases. CDR1 SGHRS and CDR2 YFSETQ come from the germline V gene. This CDR3 spans 15 amino acids. The V segment lost 2 bases and the J segment 1 base; nucleotides outside the gene matches: 5.

The chain has TRBV6-2 or TRBV6-3 and TRBJ2-4; 7 bases agree with TRBD2. CDR1 and CDR2 (germline): MNHEY, SVGEGT. V lost 6 bases and J lost 7; bases outside the gene matches: 12. The CDR3 covers 15 residues. The CDR3 DNA is TGTGCCAGCAGCCGCGTGGGGGGGGTTCGGAACATTCAGTACTTC. It is translated as CASSRVGGVRNIQYF.

J is TRBJ1-1 and V is TRBV27; no clear D. The CDR3 runs to 14 residues. V lost 4 bases, J lost 6 bases, and 15 bases lay in between. Germline assignment: CDR1 MNHEY and CDR2 SMNVEV (reference sequence). CDR3 in amino acids: CASSWGGGIAEAFF. The CDR3 DNA is TGTGCCAGCAGTTGGGGAGGAGGAATCGCTGAAGCTTTCTTT.

This chain uses TRBV11-1 with TRBJ2-1; D possibly corresponds to TRBD1 (5 bases). The CDR3 runs 16 residues. V was shortened by 1 base and J by 2 bases, with 12 bases between the two germline ends. The germline CDR1 and CDR2 sequences are SGHAT and FQDESV (reference sequence). The CDR3 nucleotides are TGTGCCAGCAGCTTAGAGGGGCTCCTAGCCTACAATGAGCAGTTCTTC. Translating it yields CASSLEGLLAYNEQFF. Full variable domain (missing parts from reference TRBV11-1 and TRBJ2-1): EAEVAQSPRYKITEKSQAVAFWCDPISGHATLYWYRQILGQGPELLVQFQDESVVDDSQLPKDRFSAERLKGVDSTLKIQPAELGDSAMYLCASSLEGLLAYNEQFFGPGTRLTVL.